This T cell receptor beta chain was recovered during a study of T cells after yellow fever vaccination. Across the study: Fractions with few cells were prepared using SMART-Seq v4 Ultra Low Input. Study-level points and caveats: Abundant clonotypes (contaminants from the bulk population) could be present in FACS-sorted repertoires. Subsequent booster samples again held most clones from primary vaccination (96% CD4, approximately 85% CD8). It was a weaker secondary response, yet one that peaked faster, at day 5 versus 15.

A single record per CDR3 protein comes from TCRdb applying MiXCR to the 5' RACE reads. The data show 150,000 to 200,000 distinct CDR3 sequences, roughly 6.4% seen once. The CDR3 sequence is 15 residues long. Germline trimming cut 6 bases from V and 5 bases from J; bases unmatched to any gene: 8. Germline assignment: CDR1 KGHSH and CDR2 LQKENI. Remarks on this clonotype: Its antigen is unidentified.

Sequenced here: CD4+ T cells sorted from PBMCs, sampled on the day of the first yellow fever vaccination. The V and J genes are TRBV18 and TRBJ2-2, with TRBD1 matching 8 bases. This TCR derives from a man aged 18 to 30 who received the YFV17D yellow fever vaccine. CDR3 sequence reads: CASSLGQGRTGELFF. The CDR3 DNA follows: TGTGCCAGCTCCCTTGGACAGGGACGGACCGGGGAGCTGTTTTTT. Full variable domain (missing parts from reference TRBV18 and TRBJ2-2): NAGVMQNPRHLVRRRGQEARLRCSPMKGHSHVYWYRQLPEEGLKFMVYLQKENIIDESGMPKERFSAEFPKEGPSILRIQQVVRGDSAAYFCASSLGQGRTGELFFGEGSRLTVL.